This T cell receptor beta chain was found in a study of cytomegalovirus exposure and HLA in healthy donors. The study, taken as a whole, reports: Owing to their indistinguishability, certain V segments, notably TRBV6-2 and TRBV6-3, were excluded. Accurate HLA-A and HLA-B prediction from TCR beta sequences was reported for most subjects. Later genetic work tied a missense DCLRE1C variant to beta-chain V and J trimming.

About this clone: Its antigen is not identified.

PCR was performed using 60 Vbeta and 13 Jbeta primers. Here immunoSEQ multiplex PCR was the method, and the copy in TCRdb shows in-frame clones only, minus some. The profile shows around 180,000 clones, around 79% of them singletons. Germline V gene sequence: CDR1 MDHEN, CDR2 SYDVKM. The CDR3 is 17 residues long. The J segment lost 0 bases and the V segment lost 6 bases, leaving 10 bases of the junction unmatched. The chain couples TRBV28 to TRBJ2-3; the match to TRBD1 covers 9 bases. The sequenced material came from PBMCs. This receptor was obtained from a middle-aged woman in good health and CMV-seronegative. CDR3 residues: CASSLSQGARSTDTQYF. The CDR3 nucleotides are TGTGCCAGCAGCCTTTCACAGGGGGCGCGTAGCACAGATACGCAGTATTTT.